This entry features one T cell receptor (beta chain) sequence. What it binds is unknown. The same CDR3 can be traced to other DNA sequences in this sample. The test was conducted at deep level. Only in-frame clones appear in the TCRdb table, and some are missing; sequencing was by immunoSEQ multiplex PCR. The sample records about 1,900,000 clones, approximately 95% being singletons. In germline, CDR1 is MNHEY, CDR2 SMNVEV (reference sequence). V was pared by 0 bases and J by 4 bases, with 9 bases between. The CDR3 length is 14 residues. This record comes from a study of shared clonotypes between healthy human individuals. General study points: The sole specimen, blood, was sampled, and tissue repertoires likely differ. Incomplete sequencing of sorted subsets was indicated by rarefaction despite large depth.

Terminally differentiated effector memory CD45RA+ cells were left out of the naive CD8 fraction, which was CD45RO-negative and positively selected for CCR7. Sequencing input: naive CD8+ T cells sorted from blood. The rearrangement links TRBV27 to TRBJ1-2; D possibly corresponds to TRBD1 (6 bases). The origin of this receptor is a man younger than 30 in good health. The CDR3 loop reads CASSLSQGGYGYTF. The CDR3 DNA reads as TGTGCCAGCAGTTTATCACAGGGCGGCTATGGCTACACCTTC.